This T cell receptor (beta chain) originates from a study of T-cell reconstitution after alpha-beta-depleted transplantation in children. As to this clonotype: Its antigen is not identified.

Preparation of the TCRbeta library involved a method that used unique molecular identifiers. TCRdb processed the PCR reads anew with MiXCR; each CDR3 protein has one entry. The sample has about 980,000 distinct CDR3 sequences; roughly 29% are singletons. Germline V gene data show CDR1 as DFQATT and CDR2 as SNEGSKA (reference sequence). CDR3 length: 13 amino acids. Trimming cost V 6 bases and J 6 bases; bases outside gene matches: 8. Study findings and constraints: In patients about two months after transplant, alpha-beta T cells reportedly arose from several hundred expanded graft clones. A year post-transplant, T-cell counts and diversity derived mostly from newly produced T cells. Surviving recipient cells, namely T cells and thymic progenitors, were the source of high day-60 TCRbeta diversity in some patients.

The clonotype originates from a boy younger than two who had a stem cell transplant for SCID, so the T cells may come from the graft donor. The sample in question was PBMCs, mostly from graft donor cells, obtained 360 days after TCRalphabeta/CD19-depleted stem cell transplant. The chain recombines TRBV20-1 with TRBJ1-1; 9 bases fit TRBD1. CDR3 region: CSAVRDRASEAFF. In nucleotides, the CDR3 is TGCAGTGCCGTCCGGGACAGGGCCTCTGAAGCTTTCTTT.